Sequencing of this T cell receptor (beta chain) was carried out in a study of a mutant IDH1 vaccine in newly diagnosed glioma. The overall study: Patients began vaccination 4-6 weeks after radiotherapy alone, or with temozolomide cycles.

Between the trimmed V and J ends, which lost 4 bases and 0 bases, there was a span of 22 bases. From germline, CDR1 is SGHDT and CDR2 YYEEEE. The CDR3 loop spans 18 amino acids. Time point here: week 35, safety follow-up. Vaccination comprised doses that each held 300 ug of mutant IDH1 20-mer peptide, plus topical imiquimod. Eight vaccine injections were given to patients in weeks 1, 3, 5, 7, 11, 15, 19 and 23. A note on this clone: Its antigen is still unknown.

Sequencing used immunoSEQ multiplex PCR; TCRdb keeps in-frame clones, though not all of them. The table includes about 69,000 clones, more than 85% detected once. The chain recombines TRBV5-6 with TRBJ1-1; D not resolved. Sequencing used PBMCs, obtained from a glioma patient whose treatment included an IDH1 peptide vaccine. This sequence originates from a man in his thirties or forties with glioma. The CDR3 loop is CASSLLSSPTYMNTEAFF. The CDR3 DNA reads TGTGCCAGCAGCCTGCTATCTTCACCCACCTATATGAACACTGAAGCTTTCTTT.